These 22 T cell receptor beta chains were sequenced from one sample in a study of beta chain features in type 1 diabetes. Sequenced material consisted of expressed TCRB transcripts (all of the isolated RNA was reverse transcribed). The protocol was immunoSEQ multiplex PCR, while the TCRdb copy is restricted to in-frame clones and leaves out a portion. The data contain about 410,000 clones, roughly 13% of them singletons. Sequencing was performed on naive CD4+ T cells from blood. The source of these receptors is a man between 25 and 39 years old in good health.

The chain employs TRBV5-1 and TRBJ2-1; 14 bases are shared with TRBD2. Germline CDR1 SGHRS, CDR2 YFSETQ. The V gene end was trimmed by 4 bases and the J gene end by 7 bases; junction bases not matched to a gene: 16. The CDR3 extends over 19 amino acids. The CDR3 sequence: CASSAGASSGTSGRNEQFF. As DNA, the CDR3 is TGCGCCAGCAGCGCAGGGGCCTCCTCAGGGACTAGCGGGAGAAATGAGCAGTTCTTC.

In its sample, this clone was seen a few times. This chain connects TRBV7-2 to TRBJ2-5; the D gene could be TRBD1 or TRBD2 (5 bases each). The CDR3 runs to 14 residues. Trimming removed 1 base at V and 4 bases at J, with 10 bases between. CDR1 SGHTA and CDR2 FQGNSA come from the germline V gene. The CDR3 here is CASSLDRGAETQYF. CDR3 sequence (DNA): TGTGCCAGCAGCTTAGATCGAGGGGCAGAGACCCAGTACTTC.

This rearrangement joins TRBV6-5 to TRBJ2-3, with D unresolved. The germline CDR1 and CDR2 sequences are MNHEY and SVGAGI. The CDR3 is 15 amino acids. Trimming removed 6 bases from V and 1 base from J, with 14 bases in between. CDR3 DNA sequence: TGTGCCAGCAGCCGGACCCACGCGGGCACAGATACGCAGTATTTT. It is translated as CASSRTHAGTDTQYF.

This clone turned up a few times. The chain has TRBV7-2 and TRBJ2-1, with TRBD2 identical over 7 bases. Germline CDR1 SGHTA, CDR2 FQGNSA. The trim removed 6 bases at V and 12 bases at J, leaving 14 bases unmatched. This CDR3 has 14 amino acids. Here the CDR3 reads CASRRAGPPRGQFF. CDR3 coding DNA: TGTGCCAGCAGACGAGCGGGACCTCCGAGGGGGCAGTTCTTC.

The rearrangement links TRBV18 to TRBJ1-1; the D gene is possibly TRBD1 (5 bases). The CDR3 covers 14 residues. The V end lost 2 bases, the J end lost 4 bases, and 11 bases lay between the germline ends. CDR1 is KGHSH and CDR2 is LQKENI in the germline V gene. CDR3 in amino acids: CASSPGQGPTEAFF. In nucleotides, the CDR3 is TGTGCCAGCTCACCAGGGCAGGGACCCACTGAAGCTTTCTTT.

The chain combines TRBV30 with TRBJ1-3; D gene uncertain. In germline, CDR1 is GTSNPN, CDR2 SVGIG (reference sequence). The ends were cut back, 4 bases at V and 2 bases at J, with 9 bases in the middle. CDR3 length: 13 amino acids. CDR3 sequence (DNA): TGTGCCTGGACTAAATCAGCTGGAAACACCATATATTTT. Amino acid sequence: CAWTKSAGNTIYF.

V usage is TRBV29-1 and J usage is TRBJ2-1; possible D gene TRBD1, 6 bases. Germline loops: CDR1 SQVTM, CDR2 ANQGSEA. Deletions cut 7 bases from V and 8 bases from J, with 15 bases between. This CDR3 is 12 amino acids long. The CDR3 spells CSAEQGNYEQFF. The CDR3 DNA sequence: TGCAGCGCGGAACAGGGAAACTATGAGCAGTTCTTC.

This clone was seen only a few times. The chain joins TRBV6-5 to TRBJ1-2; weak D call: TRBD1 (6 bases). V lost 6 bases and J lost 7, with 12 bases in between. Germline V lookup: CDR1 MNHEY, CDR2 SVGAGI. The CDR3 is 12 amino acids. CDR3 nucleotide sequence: TGTGCCAGCAGATTGATCAGGGGTGGCTACACCTTC. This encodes CASRLIRGGYTF.

CDR3 residues: CASSKVGQLTQETQYF. The DNA for the CDR3 is TGCGCCAGCTCCAAGGTGGGACAGCTCACCCAAGAGACCCAGTACTTC. The rearrangement uses TRBV5-1 and TRBJ2-5, with TRBD1 matching 7 bases. Trimming removed 7 bases from V and 1 base from J; junction bases left unmatched: 13. Germline V gives CDR1 SGHRS, CDR2 YFSETQ. The length of the CDR3 is 16 residues.

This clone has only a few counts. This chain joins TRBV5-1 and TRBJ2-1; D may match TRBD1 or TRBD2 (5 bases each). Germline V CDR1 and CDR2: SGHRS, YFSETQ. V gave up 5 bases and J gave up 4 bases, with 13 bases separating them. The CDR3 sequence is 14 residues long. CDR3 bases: TGCGCCAGCAGACCAGGGACGGGATACAATGAGCAGTTCTTC. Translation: CASRPGTGYNEQFF. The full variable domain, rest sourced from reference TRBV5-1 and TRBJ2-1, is KAGVTQTPRYLIKTRGQQVTLSCSPISGHRSVSWYQQTPGQGLQFLFEYFSETQRNKGNFPGRFSGRQFSNSRSEMNVSTLELGDSALYLCASRPGTGYNEQFFGPGTRLTVL.

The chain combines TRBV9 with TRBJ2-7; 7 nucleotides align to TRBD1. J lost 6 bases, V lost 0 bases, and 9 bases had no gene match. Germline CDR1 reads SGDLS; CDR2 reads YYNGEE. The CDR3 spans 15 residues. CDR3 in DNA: TGTGCCAGCAGCGTAGCGGGACAGAACTTGGGCGAGCAGTACTTC. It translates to CASSVAGQNLGEQYF.

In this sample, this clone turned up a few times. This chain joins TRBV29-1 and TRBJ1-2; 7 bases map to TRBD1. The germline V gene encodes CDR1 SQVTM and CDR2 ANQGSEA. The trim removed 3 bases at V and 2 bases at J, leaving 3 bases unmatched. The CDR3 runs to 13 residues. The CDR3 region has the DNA TGCAGCGTTGAGGGCAGGGGGAACTATGGCTACACCTTC. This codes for CSVEGRGNYGYTF.

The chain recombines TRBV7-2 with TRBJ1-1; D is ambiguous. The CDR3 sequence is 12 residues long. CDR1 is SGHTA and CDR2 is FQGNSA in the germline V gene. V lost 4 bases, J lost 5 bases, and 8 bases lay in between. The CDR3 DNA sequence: TGTGCCAGCAGCTCCCATGGGACTGAAGCTTTCTTT. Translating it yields CASSSHGTEAFF.

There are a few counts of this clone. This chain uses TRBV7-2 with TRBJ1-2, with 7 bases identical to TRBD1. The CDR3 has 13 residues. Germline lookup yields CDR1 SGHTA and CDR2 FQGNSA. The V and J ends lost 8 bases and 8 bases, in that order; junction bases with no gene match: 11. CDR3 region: CASRDSSSIGYTF. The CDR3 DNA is TGTGCCAGCCGGGACAGTTCTTCTATCGGCTACACCTTC.

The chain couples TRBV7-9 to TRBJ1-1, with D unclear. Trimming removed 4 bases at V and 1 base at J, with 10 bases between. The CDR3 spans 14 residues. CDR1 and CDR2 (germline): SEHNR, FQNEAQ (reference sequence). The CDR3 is CASSSRWANTEAFF. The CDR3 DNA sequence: TGTGCCAGCAGCTCCCGCTGGGCGAACACTGAAGCTTTCTTT. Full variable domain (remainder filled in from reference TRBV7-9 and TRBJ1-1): DTGVSQNPRHKITKRGQNVTFRCDPISEHNRLYWYRQTLGQGPEFLTYFQNEAQLEKSRLLSDRFSAERPKGSFSTLEIQRTEQGDSAMYLCASSSRWANTEAFFGQGTRLTVV.

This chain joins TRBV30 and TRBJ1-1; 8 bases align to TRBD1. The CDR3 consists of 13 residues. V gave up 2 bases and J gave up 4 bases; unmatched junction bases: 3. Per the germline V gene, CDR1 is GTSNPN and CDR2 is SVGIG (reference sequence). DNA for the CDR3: TGTGCCTGGAGTCTTGACAGGGGCACTGAAGCTTTCTTT. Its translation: CAWSLDRGTEAFF.

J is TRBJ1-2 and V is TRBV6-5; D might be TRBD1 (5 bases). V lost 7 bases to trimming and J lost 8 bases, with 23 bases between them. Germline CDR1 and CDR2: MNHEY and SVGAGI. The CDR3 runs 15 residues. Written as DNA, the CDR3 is TGTGCCAGCACGGAGGGGCCGGCTAATCAGCGGGGCTACACCTTC. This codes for CASTEGPANQRGYTF.

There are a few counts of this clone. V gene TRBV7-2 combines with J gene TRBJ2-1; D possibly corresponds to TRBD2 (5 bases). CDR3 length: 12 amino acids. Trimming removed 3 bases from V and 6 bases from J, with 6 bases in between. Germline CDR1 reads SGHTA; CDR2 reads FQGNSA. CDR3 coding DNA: TGTGCCAGCAGCTTGAGGGTCAATGAGCAGTTCTTC. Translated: CASSLRVNEQFF.

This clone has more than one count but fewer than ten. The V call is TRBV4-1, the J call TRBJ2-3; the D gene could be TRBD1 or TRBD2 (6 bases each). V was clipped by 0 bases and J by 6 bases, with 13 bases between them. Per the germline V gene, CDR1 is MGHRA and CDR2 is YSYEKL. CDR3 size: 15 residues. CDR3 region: CASSQDRGGWDTQYF. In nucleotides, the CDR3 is TGCGCCAGCAGCCAAGATCGAGGGGGGTGGGATACGCAGTATTTT.

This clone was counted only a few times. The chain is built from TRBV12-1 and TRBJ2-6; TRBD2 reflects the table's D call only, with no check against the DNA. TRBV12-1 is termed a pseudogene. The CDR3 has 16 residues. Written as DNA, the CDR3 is TGTGCCAGCAGCCTACCTGCCTTCTTAGGGGCCAACGTCCTGACTTTC. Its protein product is CASSLPAFLGANVLTF.

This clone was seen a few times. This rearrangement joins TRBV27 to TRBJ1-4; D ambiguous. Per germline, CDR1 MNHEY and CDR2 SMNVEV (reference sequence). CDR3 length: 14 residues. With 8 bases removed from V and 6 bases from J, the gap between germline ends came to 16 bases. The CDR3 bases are TGTGCCAGCGGAAGACGGCAAGTTCATGAAAAACTGTTTTTT. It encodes CASGRRQVHEKLFF.

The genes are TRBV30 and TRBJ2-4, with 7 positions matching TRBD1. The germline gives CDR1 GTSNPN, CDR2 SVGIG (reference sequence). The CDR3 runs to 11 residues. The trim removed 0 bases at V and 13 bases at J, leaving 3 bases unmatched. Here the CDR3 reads CAWSVQGEQYF. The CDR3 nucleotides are TGTGCCTGGAGTGTGCAGGGGGAACAGTACTTC.